This TCR beta chain was retrieved from a study of T cell repertoires in cytomegalovirus infection (dated by TCRdb to about 2019). Regarding the study in general: Donor HLA type was relevant to the analysis, as public TCR beta signatures indicated carriage of CMV infection together with the matching HLA type. What the work shows at the level of the full study, not this receptor alone: Carriers of CMV infection plus the relevant HLA type were discriminated by the cumulative frequency of public TCR beta family members in the study cohort and in an independent roughly 370-donor cohort. The ex vivo response was dominated by HLA-C-restricted CMV-specific TCR beta clonotypes, which also provided the single most frequent clonotype in two of eight donors.

The instrument given in TCRdb is Illumina HiSeq 1500. TCRdb reanalyzed the raw reads on its own, using fastp at Q25 for trimming and MiXCR for clone calling, and kept in-frame beta chains. Duplicate CDR3 protein sequences are folded into a single record with the most common DNA and genes. The sample table shows fewer than 250,000 distinct CDR3 sequences, and approximately 22% are seen once. Around a sixth of the sample lies in the top ten. About this clonotype itself: Its antigen is unknown. Per-base qualities were not stored, and no clone one base away is much larger.

The receptor was derived from a human donor in good health (CMV status not recorded). Some clones in this sample may be carry-over from other donors' samples. The sample consisted of CD8+ T cells from PBMCs.

DNA sequence: TGTGCCACCAGCCCCCTCTCTTTTGGCTACACCTTC. It translates to CATSPLSFGYTF. The chain links TRBV12-3 or TRBV12-4 with TRBJ1-2, with the identity of the D gene unclear. Relative to germline, V is 10 bases shorter and J is 7 bases shorter, with 16 bases between their ends. The CDR3 runs 12 amino acids, cysteine and phenylalanine included. CDR3 DNA only is kept here, 36 bases in frame from base 1.